This T cell receptor beta chain comes out of a study of CD8 T cells in ankylosing spondylitis. Study results and limitations: Matched ankylosing spondylitis synovial fluid reportedly showed significant enrichment of disease-linked clones. Earlier authors reported some of these motif variants in reactive arthritis synovial fluid and blood.

The CDR3 has 12 amino acids. V was shortened by 5 bases and J by 1 base, with 5 bases between the two germline ends. Germline V gene data show CDR1 as LGHNT and CDR2 as FRNRAP. Of note for this clonotype: The antigen is undetermined.

TCRdb re-called the 5' RACE reads with MiXCR, one entry per CDR3 protein. The repertoire holds about 160,000 distinct CDR3 sequences, with about 16% as singletons. The chain employs TRBV12-5 and TRBJ1-1; the D is unclear. Sample: blood, either unsorted or a sorted T cell fraction (not recorded which). The receptor comes from a male donor with ankylosing spondylitis or in good health (not recorded which). The CDR3 spells CASGTANTEAFF. For the CDR3, the DNA is TGTGCTAGTGGTACTGCGAACACTGAAGCTTTCTTT.